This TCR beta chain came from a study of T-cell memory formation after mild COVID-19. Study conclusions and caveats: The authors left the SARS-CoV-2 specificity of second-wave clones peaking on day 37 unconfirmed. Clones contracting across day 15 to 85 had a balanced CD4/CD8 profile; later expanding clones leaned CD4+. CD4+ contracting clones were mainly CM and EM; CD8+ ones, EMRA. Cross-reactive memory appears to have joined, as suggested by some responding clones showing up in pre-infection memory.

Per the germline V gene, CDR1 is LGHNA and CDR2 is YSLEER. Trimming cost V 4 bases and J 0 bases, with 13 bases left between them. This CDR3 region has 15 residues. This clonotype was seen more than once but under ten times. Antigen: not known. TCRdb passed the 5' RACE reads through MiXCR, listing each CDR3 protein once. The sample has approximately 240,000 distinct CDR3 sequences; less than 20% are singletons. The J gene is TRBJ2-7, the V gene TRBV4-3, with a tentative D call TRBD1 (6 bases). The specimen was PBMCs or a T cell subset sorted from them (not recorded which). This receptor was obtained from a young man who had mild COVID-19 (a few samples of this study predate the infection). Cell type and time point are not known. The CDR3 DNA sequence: TGCGCCAGCAGCCGGGACCGACAGGCCTCCTACGAGCAGTACTTC. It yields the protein CASSRDRQASYEQYF.